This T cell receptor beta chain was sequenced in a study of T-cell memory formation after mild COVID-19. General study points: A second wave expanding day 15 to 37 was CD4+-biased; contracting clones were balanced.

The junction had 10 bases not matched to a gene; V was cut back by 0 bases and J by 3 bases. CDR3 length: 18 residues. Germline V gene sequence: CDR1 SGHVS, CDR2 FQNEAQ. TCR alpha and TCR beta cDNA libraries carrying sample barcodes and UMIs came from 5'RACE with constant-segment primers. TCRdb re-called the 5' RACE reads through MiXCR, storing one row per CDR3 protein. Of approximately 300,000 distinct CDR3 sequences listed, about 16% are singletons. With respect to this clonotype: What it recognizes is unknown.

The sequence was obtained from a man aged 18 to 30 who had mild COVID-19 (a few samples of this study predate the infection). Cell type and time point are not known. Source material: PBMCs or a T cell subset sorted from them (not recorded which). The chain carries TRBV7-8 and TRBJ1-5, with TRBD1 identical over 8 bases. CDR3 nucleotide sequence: TGTGCCAGCAGCTTAGCAAGCAGACAGGGGAACTTCAATCAGCCCCAGCATTTT. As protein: CASSLASRQGNFNQPQHF.